This is a list of T cell receptor beta chains from one sample in a study of regulatory T cells in long-lasting Graves disease. TCRdb re-analysed the multiplex PCR reads in MiXCR, keeping a single row per CDR3 protein. The data hold 400,000 to 500,000 distinct CDR3 sequences, with roughly 21% observed a single time. The sample in question was peripheral blood mononuclear cells (PBMCs), obtained when the disease was refractory, from a patient treated with antithyroid drugs. The receptor set was obtained from a female donor with Graves disease. Both conserved end residues are part of each CDR3. The D gene is left open where the match is weak. Size values are once, few and many counts, or a class for expanded clones, and some rows have none.

few	TRBV10-3	TRBJ1-1	.	CAIRTGGTTEAFF	TGTGCCATTAGGACGGGGGGTACCACTGAAGCTTTCTTT
.	TRBV11-2	TRBJ2-5	.	CASSLGSGLETQYF	TGTGCCAGCAGCTTAGGTTCGGGGTTGGAGACCCAGTACTTC
.	TRBV2	TRBJ1-1	.	CASSIGAMNTEAFF	TGTGCCAGCAGTATTGGAGCGATGAACACTGAAGCTTTCTTT
.	TRBV7-9	TRBJ2-7	TRBD1	CASSSFTGGSNYEQYF	TGTGCCAGCAGCTCCTTTACAGGGGGTTCGAACTACGAGCAGTACTTC
.	TRBV15	TRBJ1-4	.	CATSTRSGTNEKLFF	TGTGCCACCAGCACGCGCTCAGGGACTAATGAAAAACTGTTTTTT
many	TRBV30	TRBJ1-2	TRBD1	CASPDRAHYGYTF	TGTGCCTCCCCAGACAGGGCCCACTATGGCTACACCTTC
.	TRBV30	TRBJ1-6	.	CAWSWGIGPPLHF	TGTGCCTGGAGTTGGGGTATTGGTCCACCCCTCCACTTT
.	TRBV7-9	TRBJ2-5	.	CASATVNGRETQYF	TGTGCCAGCGCGACAGTCAACGGGCGGGAGACCCAGTACTTC
many	TRBV7-8	TRBJ1-1	.	CASSLDGGRFFF	TGTGCCAGCAGCTTAGATGGGGGCAGGTTTTTCTTT
many	TRBV6-2/TRBV6-3	TRBJ2-3	TRBD1	CASSYGQGADTQYF	TGTGCCAGCAGTTACGGACAGGGGGCAGATACGCAGTATTTT
.	TRBV18	TRBJ2-7	.	CASSPTVGTEAYEQYF	TGTGCCAGCTCACCAACTGTGGGGACTGAAGCCTACGAGCAGTACTTC
many	TRBV12-3/TRBV12-4	TRBJ1-1	.	CASSEGGTEAFF	TGTGCCAGCAGTGAAGGGGGAACTGAAGCTTTCTTT
few	TRBV5-1	TRBJ2-2	.	CASSSNSGQTGELFF	TGCGCCAGCAGCTCGAATTCTGGACAGACCGGGGAGCTGTTTTTT
few	TRBV24-1	TRBJ2-1	TRBD2	CATSDSEPGLAGGFSYNEQFF	TGTGCCACCAGTGATTCGGAACCGGGACTAGCGGGAGGGTTCTCCTACAATGAGCAGTTCTTC
.	TRBV3-1	TRBJ2-5	TRBD2	CASSYGTSGRTKETQYF	TGTGCCAGCAGCTACGGGACTAGCGGGAGGACGAAAGAGACCCAGTACTTC
.	TRBV5-1	TRBJ2-7	.	CASGPEGSNEQYF	TGCGCCAGCGGACCGGAGGGCTCCAACGAGCAGTACTTC
many	TRBV15	TRBJ1-1	.	CATSSLRVNTEAFF	TGTGCCACCAGCAGCCTCAGGGTAAACACTGAAGCTTTCTTT
.	TRBV7-9	TRBJ2-1	TRBD2	CASSKRWTSGYNEQFF	TGTGCCAGCAGCAAAAGGTGGACTAGCGGTTACAATGAGCAGTTCTTC
.	TRBV6-1	TRBJ1-5	TRBD1	CASSRQGFNQPQHF	TGTGCCAGCAGCCGACAGGGCTTCAATCAGCCCCAGCATTTT
many	TRBV6-1	TRBJ1-1	.	CASSTTGFMLEVHTEAFF	TGTGCCAGCAGTACAACCGGATTTATGTTAGAGGTACACACTGAAGCTTTCTTT
many	TRBV20-1	TRBJ2-7	TRBD2	CSASSWDSGGSEQYF	TGCAGTGCTTCCTCCTGGGATAGCGGGGGGAGCGAGCAGTACTTC
few	TRBV7-9	TRBJ1-5	.	CATQGKPYSNQPQHF	TGTGCCACCCAAGGGAAGCCGTATAGCAATCAGCCCCAGCATTTT
many	TRBV3-1	TRBJ1-1	.	CASSQGGAEAFF	TGTGCCAGCAGCCAAGGAGGAGCTGAAGCTTTCTTT
.	TRBV27	TRBJ2-1	TRBD2	CASSLWEGRSGEQFF	TGTGCCAGCAGTTTATGGGAGGGTCGGAGCGGTGAGCAGTTCTTC
many	TRBV6-9	TRBJ2-7	TRBD1	CASSSSGTGAEEQYF	TGTGCCAGCAGTTCGTCCGGGACAGGGGCTGAAGAGCAGTACTTC
.	TRBV19	TRBJ2-5	.	CASSMVGQETQYF	TGTGCCAGTAGTATGGTCGGCCAAGAGACCCAGTACTTC
many	TRBV28	TRBJ1-1	TRBD1	CASSWVRDRESPEAFF	TGTGCCAGCAGTTGGGTACGGGACAGGGAGAGTCCTGAAGCTTTCTTT
few	TRBV5-1	TRBJ2-2	.	CASSFNGELFF	TGCGCCAGCAGCTTTAACGGGGAGCTGTTTTTT
few	TRBV11-2	TRBJ1-2	.	CASSQDSHRGYTF	TGTGCCAGCAGCCAAGACAGCCACCGGGGCTACACCTTC
.	TRBV28	TRBJ2-1	.	CATISGTENEQFF	TGTGCCACGATATCCGGGACGGAGAATGAGCAGTTCTTC
few	TRBV20-1	TRBJ2-7	.	CSARDRVRSYEQYF	TGCAGTGCTAGAGATCGGGTTCGCTCCTACGAGCAGTACTTC
many	TRBV28	TRBJ2-6	.	CASTWTAGANVLTF	TGTGCCAGCACCTGGACAGCTGGGGCCAACGTCCTGACTTTC